This is a list of T cell receptor beta chains from one sample in a study of blood T cell repertoires in COVID-19. TCRdb's table, derived via immunoSEQ multiplex PCR, lists solely in-frame clones and lacks some. The sample shows 68,000 or so clones, around 83% of them seen only once. The sample taken for sequencing was peripheral blood. All receptors derive from a man aged 45-60 years with acute or convalescent COVID-19. Both conserved end residues are part of each CDR3. Each record gives: D gene, V gene, clone size, J gene, CDR3 DNA, CDR3 protein. A D gene is named only where the DNA matches it firmly. Clone size, where shown, is once, few, many, or a class for clones that have expanded.

D: .
V: TRBV19
size: once
J: TRBJ2-6
DNA: TGTGCCAGTAGTATATGGGGGGACAGCAGCTCTGGGGCCAACGTCCTGACTTTC
CDR3: CASSIWGDSSSGANVLTF

D: TRBD1
V: TRBV5-1
size: .
J: TRBJ2-7
DNA: TGCGCCAGCACCCTGACAGGGACATACGAGCAGTACTTC
CDR3: CASTLTGTYEQYF

D: TRBD1
V: TRBV29-1
size: once
J: TRBJ1-2
DNA: TGCAGCGTTAGGGACAGGGGGTCGCATAATGGCTACACCTTC
CDR3: CSVRDRGSHNGYTF

D: .
V: TRBV27
size: .
J: TRBJ1-5
DNA: TGTGCCAGCAGTCCCGGGAGTAACGATCAGCCCCAGCATTTT
CDR3: CASSPGSNDQPQHF

D: TRBD1
V: TRBV6-5
size: .
J: TRBJ2-7
DNA: TGTGCCAGCAGTCTATCCGGGACAGTCTACGAGCAGTACTTC
CDR3: CASSLSGTVYEQYF

D: TRBD1
V: TRBV2
size: .
J: TRBJ1-2
DNA: TGTGCCAGCAGTGAAGAGGGGACAGGCTATGGCTACACCTTC
CDR3: CASSEEGTGYGYTF

D: TRBD2
V: TRBV6-5
size: .
J: TRBJ2-1
DNA: TGTGCCAGCAGTACGGGACTAGCGGGAGCCAATGAGCAGTTCTTC
CDR3: CASSTGLAGANEQFF

D: TRBD1
V: TRBV18
size: .
J: TRBJ1-1
DNA: TGTGCCAGCTCACTACAGACAGGGTTGGACACTGAAGCTTTCTTT
CDR3: CASSLQTGLDTEAFF

D: TRBD2
V: TRBV5-1
size: .
J: TRBJ2-2
DNA: TGCGCCAGCAGCGTAGGGACTAGCCCGAACACCGGGGAGCTGTTTTTT
CDR3: CASSVGTSPNTGELFF

D: .
V: TRBV4-1
size: .
J: TRBJ1-1
DNA: TGCGCCAGCAGCCAAGGAGCGTACACTGAAGCTTTCTTT
CDR3: CASSQGAYTEAFF

D: .
V: TRBV7-9
size: .
J: TRBJ1-2
DNA: TGTGCCAGCAGCGTGGGTGGGGCAGCGAACTATGGCTACACCTTC
CDR3: CASSVGGAANYGYTF

D: TRBD2
V: TRBV6-1
size: .
J: TRBJ2-3
DNA: TGTGCCAGCAGTGGTCCTACTAGCGTGGGGGAAGATACGCAGTATTTT
CDR3: CASSGPTSVGEDTQYF